This T cell receptor (beta chain) came from a study of T cell responses to AZD1222 COVID-19 vaccine (dated by TCRdb to 2020 to 2023). About the study as a whole: A total of approximately 240 trial participants underwent TCR sequencing, of whom 200 to 220 received two doses of AZD1222 and around 25 received two doses of the MenACWY control vaccine. Trial participants were enrolled by age into subgroups of 18-55, 56-69 and 70-plus years, and around 140, 26 and 57 TCR-sequenced participants, respectively, were included in these subgroups. The paper as a whole reports these results and caveats: Participants were mostly white British, with more females than males. The authors suggested clonal diversity may have been underestimated. Because no day 14 peak-response samples were available, the repertoires could be characterized only after the peak T cell response. Nearly half of unique spike-specific TCRs reportedly recognized epitopes outside regions mutated in the B.1.351 and B.1.1.7 variants. The 56-69-year group was small, and its depth increase did not reach significance, likely because of low power. Conclusions about previously exposed vaccinees are limited because only five to seven AZD1222 recipients were SARS-CoV-2 seropositive at baseline. Spike-specific TCR breadth and depth rose significantly after two AZD1222 doses compared with day 0 and with MenACWY recipients. The vaccine-associated CD4 TCRs covered the entire spike protein, and the dominant responses fell in regions 160-218 and 743-854.

The CDR3 regions of human TCRbeta chains were analyzed by immunosequencing. Per the source publication's procedure: TCRs in the repertoires were compared against a reference library of SARS-CoV-2-specific TCRs that had been generated with the MIRA antigen-specificity platform. Breadth was defined as the fraction of unique TCRs that were SARS-CoV-2-associated, and depth was defined as the fraction of total T cells that were SARS-CoV-2-associated. Using the MIRA data, each spike-specific TCR was assigned both to the spike region to which the TCR was reactive and to a CD4 or CD8 class. Log10-transformed breadth and depth values were compared by one-way ANOVA with Sidak's multiple comparisons tests. TCRdb holds this immuneACCESS table with in-frame rearrangements only. Some clones are missing; in checked studies, unresolved V genes explain under half, and the rest has no known cause. The V and J calls and clone size were taken over from that table, and D and trimming were inferred from the DNA. The table for this sample lists roughly 160,000 clones; about 91% of them were counted only once. The biggest ten clones account for roughly 1.4% of the sample.

This specimen's time point label, interpreted: about 28 days (+/-7) after the second vaccine dose. AZD1222 recipients given second doses at about 4 weeks or at about 12 weeks were pooled, since spike-specific TCR depth and breadth were not found to differ between the two schedules. The vaccinee samples were drawn from two UK trials, COV001 and COV002, one of which was a single-blind randomized controlled phase 2/3 trial testing AZD1222 (ChAdOx1 nCoV-19) in healthy adults. Trial participant PBMC samples were collected at day 0 and day 28 after the second dose for TCRbeta chain sequencing. V trim: 2 bases; J trim: 7 bases; unmatched bases: 2. According to the germline V gene, CDR1 reads MNHEY and CDR2 reads SVGAGI. The CDR3, from cysteine to phenylalanine, totals 14 residues. Only the CDR3 portion is preserved as DNA: 42 bases, with reading frame beginning at the first base. Comments on this clone: Its binding antigen is unknown. One base away there is no much larger clone; base qualities are not given.

The clonotype was recovered from an adult who received the AZD1222 COVID-19 vaccine. Material: peripheral blood, obtained 28 days after the second AZD1222 dose. The V and J segments used are TRBV6-5 and TRBJ1-6; 7 nucleotides in the junction match TRBD1. The DNA sequence is TGTGCCAGCAGTTACAACAGGGGCAATTCACCCCTCCACTTT. It translates to CASSYNRGNSPLHF.